These 19 T cell receptor beta chains originate from one sample sequenced in a study of spatial heterogeneity in lung cancer. Time point indicated: blood at routine non-recurrence follow-up after resection. In TCRdb, the 5' RACE reads were re-called with MiXCR into one record per CDR3 protein. This table holds some 46,000 distinct CDR3 sequences, about an eighth found once. The material was PBMCs, obtained at follow-up. These receptors were taken from a male donor with early-stage non-small cell lung cancer.

This clonotype was recorded a few times. The chain carries TRBV29-1 and TRBJ1-2; no clear D gene. V gave up 7 bases and J gave up 2 bases, with 8 bases separating them. The CDR3 is 11 residues long. CDR1 is SQVTM and CDR2 is ANQGSEA in the germline V gene. CDR3 sequence reads: CSAQENYGYTF. CDR3 nucleotide sequence: TGCAGCGCGCAGGAAAACTATGGCTACACCTTC.

This chain links TRBV5-1 with TRBJ1-6, with D unresolved. The CDR3 covers 15 residues. Germline V gives CDR1 SGHRS, CDR2 YFSETQ. Trimming cost V 4 bases and J 5 bases, with 13 bases left between them. The CDR3 region is CASSPAAANNSPLHF. The CDR3 bases are TGCGCCAGCAGCCCTGCAGCGGCTAATAATTCACCCCTCCACTTT.

This clonotype was counted at least ten times. V and J are TRBV29-1 and TRBJ1-4; 10 positions agree with TRBD1. V trimming: 6 bases; J trimming: 6 bases; junction bases outside the gene matches: 4. The length of the CDR3 is 13 residues. CDR1 and CDR2 from the germline V gene are SQVTM and ANQGSEA. The CDR3 DNA sequence: TGCAGCGTGTTCGGGACAGGGGATGAAAAACTGTTTTTT. Translating it yields CSVFGTGDEKLFF.

This chain joins TRBV27 and TRBJ2-7; the match to TRBD2 covers 7 bases. Germline CDR1 reads MNHEY; CDR2 reads SMNVEV (reference sequence). Trimming at V came to 6 bases and at J to 4 bases, leaving 12 bases not matched to a gene. The CDR3 sequence is 15 residues long. The CDR3: CASSPREGPRYEQYF. The CDR3 coding sequence is TGTGCCAGCAGCCCCAGGGAGGGCCCCCGGTACGAGCAGTACTTC.

This chain connects TRBV7-9 to TRBJ1-6, with 7 bases matching TRBD1. V dropped 6 bases and J dropped 7; count of bases not matched to a gene: 12. Germline V lookup: CDR1 SEHNR, CDR2 FQNEAQ (reference sequence). This CDR3 has 16 residues. This CDR3 reads CASRATGESVNSPLHF. DNA for the CDR3: TGTGCCAGCAGAGCCACAGGGGAATCGGTAAATTCACCCCTCCACTTT.

The V call is TRBV3-1, the J call TRBJ2-3; D gene ambiguous. Trimming removed 0 bases at V and 8 bases at J, with 3 bases between. This CDR3 is 11 amino acids long. CDR1 is LGHDT and CDR2 is YNNKEL in the germline V gene (reference sequence). The CDR3 protein is CASSQEVTQYF. CDR3 nucleotide sequence: TGTGCCAGCAGCCAAGAAGTTACGCAGTATTTT.

The chain is built from TRBV6-5 and TRBJ2-5, with TRBD2 matching 7 bases. CDR3 length: 16 amino acids. J gave up 1 base and V 0 bases, and 5 bases lay outside the gene matches. Germline-derived CDR1 and CDR2 are MNHEY and SVGAGI. CDR3 DNA sequence: TGTGCCAGCAGTTACTCACCAGCGGGGTCCCAAGAGACCCAGTACTTC. It yields the protein CASSYSPAGSQETQYF.

This clonotype appeared many times. The chain employs TRBV18 and TRBJ2-1, with no clear D. The CDR3 is 16 amino acids. V lost 5 bases, J lost 0 bases, and 14 bases lay in between. Germline lookup yields CDR1 KGHSH and CDR2 LQKENI. CDR3 DNA: TGTGCCAGCTCAAGGAACGGGCGGAGCTCCTACAATGAGCAGTTCTTC. Translating gives CASSRNGRSSYNEQFF.

The sample holds many counts of this clonotype. This rearrangement joins TRBV5-1 to TRBJ2-7; 9 bases fit TRBD1. Germline values: CDR1 SGHRS, CDR2 YFSETQ. The CDR3 spans 17 residues. V was pared by 4 bases and J by 5 bases, with 16 bases of the junction left unmatched. The CDR3 DNA is TGCGCCAGCAGCCCGCCGTCTGGGACAGGGAGGATAAACGAGCAGTACTTC. It translates to CASSPPSGTGRINEQYF.

This clonotype showed up just a few times. CDR3 sequence (DNA): TGTGCCAGCAGTGAAGGTCCAGATTTCTACGAGCAGTACTTC. Amino acid sequence: CASSEGPDFYEQYF. This sequence joins TRBV2 and TRBJ2-7; D gene unclear. The CDR3 spans 14 residues. In germline, CDR1 is SNHLY, CDR2 FYNNEI. The ends were cut back, 1 base at V and 3 bases at J, with 10 bases in the middle.

This clonotype was seen many times. This chain links TRBV19 with TRBJ2-1; TRBD2 is a possible D gene (6 bases). CDR3 length: 15 amino acids. Germline CDR1 is LNHDA and CDR2 is SQIVND (reference sequence). V lost 3 bases and J lost 2, with 11 bases in between. CDR3 nucleotides: TGTGCCAGTAGTATTCCAGGCGGGACCTACAATGAGCAGTTCTTC. It is translated as CASSIPGGTYNEQFF.

This clonotype has a count of ten or more. The genes are TRBV29-1 and TRBJ1-2; D ambiguous. CDR1 is SQVTM and CDR2 is ANQGSEA in the germline V gene. There are 12 residues in the CDR3. V dropped 6 bases and J dropped 4 bases, with 12 bases sitting between them. CDR3: CSVHTPTYGYTF. The CDR3 coding sequence is TGCAGCGTCCACACACCTACCTATGGCTACACCTTC.

This clonotype was seen at least ten times. The chain links TRBV7-3 to TRBJ2-2, with D unclear. From germline, CDR1 is SGHTA and CDR2 FQGTGA. Trimming stripped 6 bases from V and 1 base from J, with 9 bases between. The CDR3 consists of 14 residues. CDR3 residues: CASRATKNTGELFF. CDR3 DNA sequence: TGTGCCAGCAGGGCGACCAAGAACACCGGGGAGCTGTTTTTT.

The rearrangement uses TRBV7-4 and TRBJ2-3, with 7 bases matching TRBD2. Germline V gives CDR1 SGHVT, CDR2 SQSDAQ. This CDR3 contains 15 residues. V dropped 5 bases and J dropped 4; count of bases not matched to a gene: 9. The CDR3 loop is CASSPGRESADTQYF. In nucleotides, the CDR3 is TGTGCCAGCAGCCCAGGGCGGGAGTCCGCAGATACGCAGTATTTT. Looking up the rest from reference TRBV7-4 and TRBJ2-3 gives the full variable domain: GAGVSQSPRYKVAKRGRDVALRCDSISGHVTLYWYRQTLGQGSEVLTYSQSDAQRDKSGRPSGRFSAERPERSVSTLKIQRTEQGDSAVYLCASSPGRESADTQYFGPGTRLTVL.

The chain is built from TRBV7-8 and TRBJ2-2; no reliable D call. The V gene's germline CDR1 is SGHVS and CDR2 FQNEAQ. The germline V and J ends were trimmed by 4 bases and 0 bases, with 9 bases remaining between them. This CDR3 has 15 amino acids. The CDR3 DNA is TGTGCCAGCAGCTCAGAGATGGCGAACACCGGGGAGCTGTTTTTT. Amino acids: CASSSEMANTGELFF.

This clonotype was recorded at least ten times. The J gene is TRBJ1-2, the V gene TRBV5-4; 7 nucleotides line up with TRBD1. Unmatched junction bases numbered 7, after V lost 3 bases and J lost 8 bases. The CDR3 extends over 13 amino acids. Germline CDR1 reads SGHNT; CDR2 reads YYREEE (reference sequence). As DNA, the CDR3 is TGTGCCAGCAGCTCGGACAGGAAAGACGGCTACACCTTC. Residues: CASSSDRKDGYTF.

The DNA of the CDR3 is TGTGCGGGGCAGATCTCTGGAAACACCATATATTTT. Its protein product is CAGQISGNTIYF. The chain uses TRBV7-2 and TRBJ1-3, with a weak D call TRBD1 (5 bases). Per the germline V gene, CDR1 is SGHTA and CDR2 is FQGNSA. This CDR3 has 12 amino acids.

This chain joins TRBV7-2 and TRBJ2-3; 8 bases line up with TRBD2. The CDR3 contains 15 residues. CDR1 and CDR2 (germline): SGHTA, FQGNSA. V was pared by 5 bases and J by 7 bases, with 11 bases of the junction left unmatched. In DNA form, the CDR3 reads TGTGCCAGCAGCCTTTGGGGTAGCGGGGTAAATACGCAGTATTTT. As protein: CASSLWGSGVNTQYF.

CDR3 sequence (DNA): TGCGCCAGCAGCCAAGATTATGGAGGGTCCAACTATGGCTACACCTTC. This gives the protein CASSQDYGGSNYGYTF. The gene calls are TRBV4-1 and TRBJ1-2, with D uncertain. Trimming cost V 0 bases and J 2 bases, with 13 bases left between them. This CDR3 has 16 amino acids. Germline V gene data show CDR1 as MGHRA and CDR2 as YSYEKL.